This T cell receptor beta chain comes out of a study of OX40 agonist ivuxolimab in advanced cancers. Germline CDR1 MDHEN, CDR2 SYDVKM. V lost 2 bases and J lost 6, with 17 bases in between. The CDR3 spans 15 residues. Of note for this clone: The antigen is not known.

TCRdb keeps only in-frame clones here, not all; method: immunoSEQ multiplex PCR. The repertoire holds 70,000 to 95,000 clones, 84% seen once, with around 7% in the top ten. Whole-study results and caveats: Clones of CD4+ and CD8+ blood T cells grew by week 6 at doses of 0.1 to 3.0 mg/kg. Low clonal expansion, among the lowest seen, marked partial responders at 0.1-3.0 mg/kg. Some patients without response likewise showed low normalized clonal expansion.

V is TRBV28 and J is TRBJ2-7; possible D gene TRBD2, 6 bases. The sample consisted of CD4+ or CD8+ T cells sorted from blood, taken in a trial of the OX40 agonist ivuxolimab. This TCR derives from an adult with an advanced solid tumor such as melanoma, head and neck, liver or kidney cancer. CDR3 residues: CASSLGRDLRGEQYF. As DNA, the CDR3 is TGTGCCAGCAGTTTAGGCCGGGACTTGCGGGGCGAGCAGTACTTC.